This T cell receptor (beta chain) came from a study of OX40 agonist ivuxolimab in advanced cancers. Turning to this clone: Antigen specificity is unknown.

Profiling relied on immunoSEQ multiplex PCR, and the TCRdb table lists in-frame clones only, not all of them. The sample consists of around 87,000 clones, 94% of them appearing once. Study-wide results and caveats: Blood T cells, both CD4+ and CD8+, expanded clonally by week 6 at 0.1 to 3.0 mg/kg.

The sequencing here drew on CD4+ or CD8+ T cells sorted from blood, taken in a trial of the OX40 agonist ivuxolimab. This TCR came from an adult with an advanced solid tumor such as melanoma, head and neck, liver or kidney cancer.

CDR3 sequence reads: CASSLRADSSNQPQHF. In nucleotides, the CDR3 is TGTGCCAGCAGTTTACGGGCGGACAGTAGCAATCAGCCCCAGCATTTT. The chain has TRBV27 and TRBJ1-5; D may be TRBD1 (6 bases). CDR3 size: 16 residues. V was clipped by 2 bases and J by 0 bases, with 11 bases between them. The germline CDR1 and CDR2 sequences are MNHEY and SMNVEV (reference sequence).